The source of this T cell receptor beta chain is a study of blood T cells in healthy people across ages. A second PCR of about 6 to 12 cycles used a sample-barcoded 5' primer and a J-beta primer mix. TCRdb redid the calling of the 5' RACE reads with MiXCR, one entry per CDR3 protein. Of 850,000 to 1,000,000 distinct CDR3 sequences detected, approximately 50% appear once; the ten largest clones hold 20% to 25%. This TCR was recovered from a woman aged 55-75 years in good health. Sequencing was performed on blood.

The CDR3 nucleotides read TGCGCCAGCAGCCAGCCCTTTCCGAGCGAGCAGTTCTTC. Translating it yields CASSQPFPSEQFF. The chain has TRBV4-1 and TRBJ2-1, with unresolved D. The CDR3 covers 13 residues. V was shortened by 3 bases and J by 10 bases, with 13 bases between the two germline ends. From germline, CDR1 is MGHRA and CDR2 YSYEKL.